The clone carrying this TCR beta chain was detected ten times or more. The antigen remains undetermined. CDR1 SGHVS and CDR2 FNYEAQ come from the germline V gene. Trimming at V came to 4 bases and at J to 1 base, leaving 4 bases not matched to a gene. The CDR3 totals 16 residues. The data stem from a study of molecular identifiers for immune sequencing clone quantification. Listed TCR primers and previously described methods were used for bulk TCR libraries. In TCRdb, the PCR reads were re-called with MiXCR into one record per CDR3 protein. Among about 640,000 distinct CDR3 sequences listed, approximately 20% were seen once. Study-level findings and limits: In a background of 950,000 to 1,000,000 naive cells, spiked Jurkat TCR RNA from one cell was reportedly detectable. For highly expanded clones, sizes could be underestimated when identical TCR molecules share a barcode.

Sequencing was done on a sample of naive CD8+ T cells from blood, with Jurkat cell RNA spiked in. Subset defined: FACS-sorted CD8+CD4-CCR7+CD45RA+ naive T cells. The clonotype was recovered from a human donor in good health. Some libraries in this study had Jurkat cell RNA spiked in. The chain is built from TRBV7-6 and TRBJ2-5; 12 bases map to TRBD2. The CDR3 nucleotides are TGTGCCAGCAGCTCCGCTAGCGGGGGGGTCCAAGAGACCCAGTACTTC. It encodes CASSSASGGVQETQYF.